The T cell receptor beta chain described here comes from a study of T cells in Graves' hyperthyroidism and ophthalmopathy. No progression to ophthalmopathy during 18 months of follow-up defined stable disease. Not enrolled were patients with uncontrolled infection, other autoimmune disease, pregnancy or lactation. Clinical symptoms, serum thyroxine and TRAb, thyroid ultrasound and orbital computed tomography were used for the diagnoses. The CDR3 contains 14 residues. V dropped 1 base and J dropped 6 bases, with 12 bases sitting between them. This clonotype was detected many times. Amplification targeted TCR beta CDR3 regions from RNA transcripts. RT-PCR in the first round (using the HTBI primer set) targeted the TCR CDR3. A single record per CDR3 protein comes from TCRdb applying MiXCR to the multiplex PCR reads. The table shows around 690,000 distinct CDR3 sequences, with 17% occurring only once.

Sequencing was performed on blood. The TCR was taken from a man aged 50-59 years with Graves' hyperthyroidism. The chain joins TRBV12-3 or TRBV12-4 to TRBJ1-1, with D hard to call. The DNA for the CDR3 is TGTGCCAGCAGTTTAGTCCCGGGCCTCGCTGAAGCTTTCTTT. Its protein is CASSLVPGLAEAFF.